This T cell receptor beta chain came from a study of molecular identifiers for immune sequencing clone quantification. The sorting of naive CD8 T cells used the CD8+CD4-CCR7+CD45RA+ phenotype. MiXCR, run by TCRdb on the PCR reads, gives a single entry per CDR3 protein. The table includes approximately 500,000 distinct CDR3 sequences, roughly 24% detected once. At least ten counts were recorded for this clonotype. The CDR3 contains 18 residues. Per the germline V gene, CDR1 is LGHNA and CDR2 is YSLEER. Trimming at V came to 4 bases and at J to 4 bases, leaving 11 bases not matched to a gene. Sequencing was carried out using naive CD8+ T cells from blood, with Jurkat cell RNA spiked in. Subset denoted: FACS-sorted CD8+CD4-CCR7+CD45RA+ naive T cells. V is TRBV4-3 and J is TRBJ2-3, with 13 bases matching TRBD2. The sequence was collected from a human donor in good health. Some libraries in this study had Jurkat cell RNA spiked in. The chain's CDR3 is CASSPWTSGGPGADTQYF. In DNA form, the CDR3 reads TGCGCCAGCAGCCCGTGGACTAGCGGGGGTCCCGGGGCAGATACGCAGTATTTT.